Sequencing of this T cell receptor (beta chain) was carried out in a study of T cell changes during pregnancy in multiple sclerosis. The ends were cut back, 4 bases at V and 4 bases at J, with 15 bases in the middle. CDR3 length: 15 residues. The germline V gene encodes CDR1 SGHRS and CDR2 YFSETQ. The table came from immunoSEQ multiplex PCR; TCRdb's copy has only in-frame clones and leaves some out. The table has about 76,000 clones, 80% to 95% seen once. The source was peripheral blood, collected after pregnancy. The TCR was taken from a female donor in good health, enrolled as a control in a pregnancy study. The chain uses TRBV5-1 and TRBJ2-1, with a weak D call TRBD2 (6 bases). The CDR3 sequence is CASSPEASAYNEQFF. The CDR3 DNA follows: TGCGCCAGCAGCCCGGAGGCTAGCGCTTACAATGAGCAGTTCTTC.